Listed here are 25 T cell receptor beta chains from one sample, sequenced in a study of blood T cell repertoires in COVID-19. Libraries were prepared by immunoSEQ multiplex PCR; TCRdb keeps only in-frame clonotypes and omits some of them. The sample shows about 85,000 clones, approximately 89% of them seen only once. The sequenced sample consisted of peripheral blood. All receptors come from a man between 50 and 59 years old with acute or convalescent COVID-19.

J is TRBJ1-6 and V is TRBV6-5; D may be TRBD1 (6 bases). The germline CDR1 and CDR2 sequences are MNHEY and SVGAGI. The V end lost 8 bases, the J end lost 2 bases, and 13 bases lay between the germline ends. This CDR3 comprises 15 residues. Written as DNA, the CDR3 is TGTGCCAGCTTGGTGGGGGCTGCCTATAATTCACCCCTCCACTTT. Amino acid sequence: CASLVGAAYNSPLHF.

V and J are TRBV5-1 and TRBJ1-6; D is uncertain. Germline lookup yields CDR1 SGHRS and CDR2 YFSETQ. Deletions cut 5 bases from V and 5 bases from J, with 8 bases between. The length of the CDR3 is 13 residues. The CDR3 is CASRIGDNSPLHF. The DNA for the CDR3 is TGCGCCAGCAGGATCGGGGATAATTCACCCCTCCACTTT.

J is TRBJ2-5 and V is TRBV18, with unresolved D. Trimming removed 6 bases from V and 5 bases from J, with 13 bases in between. CDR1 is KGHSH and CDR2 is LQKENI in the germline V gene. The CDR3 is made up of 13 amino acids. The CDR3 DNA reads TGTGCCAGCTCTCCAAGTCCGGAGGAGACCCAGTACTTC. Its protein is CASSPSPEETQYF. The whole variable domain, remainder taken from reference TRBV18 and TRBJ2-5, is NAGVMQNPRHLVRRRGQEARLRCSPMKGHSHVYWYRQLPEEGLKFMVYLQKENIIDESGMPKERFSAEFPKEGPSILRIQQVVRGDSAAYFCASSPSPEETQYFGPGTRLLVL.

This sequence joins TRBV7-2 and TRBJ2-3; possibly TRBD1 for D (5 bases). In germline, CDR1 is SGHTA, CDR2 FQGNSA. The V end was cut by 5 bases, the J end by 0 bases, with 9 bases between. The CDR3 covers 14 residues. The CDR3 bases are TGTGCCAGCAGCATACAGGTTAGCACAGATACGCAGTATTTT. Its translation: CASSIQVSTDTQYF. Filled out from reference TRBV7-2 and TRBJ2-3, the complete variable domain reads GAGVSQSPSNKVTEKGKDVELRCDPISGHTALYWYRQSLGQGLEFLIYFQGNSAPDKSGLPSDRFSAERTGGSVSTLTIQRTQQEDSAVYLCASSIQVSTDTQYFGPGTRLTVL.

This clone has only one observation. The rearrangement joins TRBV29-1 to TRBJ2-1, with D unresolved. The germline V and J ends were trimmed by 6 bases and 6 bases, with 9 bases remaining between them. Germline V CDR1 and CDR2: SQVTM, ANQGSEA. CDR3 length equals 11 residues. CDR3 sequence reads: CSVHPGNEQFF. The CDR3 DNA is TGCAGCGTCCACCCGGGCAATGAGCAGTTCTTC.

This rearrangement joins TRBV10-2 to TRBJ2-1, with TRBD2 identical over 7 bases. With V trimmed by 2 bases and J by 0 bases, 4 bases remained unmatched. Germline lookup yields CDR1 WSHSY and CDR2 SAAADI. The CDR3 loop spans 16 amino acids. CDR3 amino acids: CASSELLAVSYNEQFF. CDR3 DNA: TGCGCCAGCAGTGAGCTTCTAGCGGTCTCCTACAATGAGCAGTTCTTC.

V is TRBV18 and J is TRBJ2-1, with TRBD2 matching 7 bases. Trimming cost V 0 bases and J 8 bases; bases outside gene matches: 1. The CDR3 extends over 13 amino acids. Germline V gene sequence: CDR1 KGHSH, CDR2 LQKENI. CDR3 region: CASSPPTSDEQFF. The CDR3 DNA reads as TGTGCCAGCTCACCACCTACTAGCGATGAGCAGTTCTTC.

The V call is TRBV7-9, the J call TRBJ2-7; TRBD2 is a possible D gene (5 bases). Germline CDR1 is SEHNR and CDR2 is FQNEAQ (reference sequence). The V and J ends lost 1 base and 1 base respectively, with 14 bases between them. The CDR3 contains 16 residues. DNA for the CDR3: TGTGCCAGCAGCTTAGTTTCCAGCGGAAATTCCTACGAGCAGTACTTC. Amino acids: CASSLVSSGNSYEQYF.

The chain combines TRBV4-3 with TRBJ1-1, with D possibly TRBD1 on 5 matching bases. The CDR3 extends over 15 amino acids. V lost 1 base and J lost 0, with 9 bases in between. From germline, CDR1 is LGHNA and CDR2 YSLEER. In DNA, the CDR3 is TGCGCCAGCAGCCAAGCTCGGGGGATGAACACTGAAGCTTTCTTT. This gives the protein CASSQARGMNTEAFF.

The rearrangement links TRBV2 to TRBJ2-5; D ambiguous. CDR1 and CDR2 from the germline V gene are SNHLY and FYNNEI. V dropped 7 bases and J dropped 7 bases, with 13 bases sitting between them. CDR3 length equals 12 residues. The chain's CDR3 is CASNQAGVTQYF. Here the CDR3 DNA reads TGTGCCAGCAACCAGGCCGGCGTGACCCAGTACTTC. The complete variable domain, with remaining parts taken from reference TRBV2 and TRBJ2-5, reads EPEVTQTPSHQVTQMGQEVILRCVPISNHLYFYWYRQILGQKVEFLVSFYNNEISEKSEIFDDQFSVERPDGSNFTLKIRSTKLEDSAMYFCASNQAGVTQYFGPGTRLLVL.

The chain uses TRBV5-1 and TRBJ1-2; 8 nucleotides match TRBD1. Germline CDR1 reads SGHRS; CDR2 reads YFSETQ. V was pared by 4 bases and J by 7 bases, with 6 bases of the junction left unmatched. The CDR3 runs to 13 residues. Here the CDR3 reads CASSEGQDLGYTF. The CDR3 coding sequence is TGCGCCAGCAGCGAGGGACAGGATCTTGGCTACACCTTC.

The chain carries TRBV12-5 and TRBJ1-6; D ambiguous. From germline, CDR1 is LGHNT and CDR2 FRNRAP. V gave up 3 bases and J gave up 11 bases, with 20 bases separating them. CDR3 length: 16 residues. The CDR3 DNA is TGTGCTAGTGGTTTTGACCCCCTCGAGCGCGTTGCACCCCTCCACTTT. Encoded protein: CASGFDPLERVAPLHF.

This clone was observed once. The chain uses TRBV5-1 and TRBJ2-1, with a tentative D call TRBD2 (7 bases). This CDR3 is built from 14 residues. The germline V and J ends were trimmed by 0 bases and 10 bases, with 14 bases remaining between them. Per the germline V gene, CDR1 is SGHRS and CDR2 is YFSETQ. CDR3 nucleotides: TGCGCCAGCAGCTTGGCGGGGGGACAAGGCGAGCAGTTCTTC. Translation: CASSLAGGQGEQFF.

J is TRBJ2-5 and V is TRBV12-3 or TRBV12-4, with D possibly being TRBD1 (5 bases). The CDR3 length is 13 residues. The ends were cut back, 5 bases at V and 5 bases at J, with 12 bases in the middle. The CDR3 bases are TGTGCCAGCAGTCCAGGGTACTGGGAGACCCAGTACTTC. Protein product: CASSPGYWETQYF.

The rearrangement joins TRBV6-1 to TRBJ2-7; the D gene is possibly TRBD2 (6 bases). The CDR3 is 15 residues long. The V end was cut by 6 bases, the J end by 2 bases, with 17 bases between. The V gene's germline CDR1 is MNHNS and CDR2 SASEGT. CDR3 loop: CASRMGQGGTYEQYV. The CDR3 DNA follows: TGTGCCAGCAGAATGGGCCAGGGAGGAACCTACGAGCAGTACGTC.

The chain recombines TRBV6-5 with TRBJ1-1; D uncertain. The CDR3 has 13 residues. Trimming took 5 bases from V and 1 from J, leaving 8 bases between them. Germline CDR1 reads MNHEY; CDR2 reads SVGAGI. CDR3 DNA sequence: TGTGCCAGCAGTAGCGCCCAGAACACTGAAGCTTTCTTT. Translation: CASSSAQNTEAFF.

CDR3 sequence reads: CASSLGGHGGPQHF. The CDR3, as DNA: TGTGCCAGCAGCTTAGGGGGGCACGGCGGGCCCCAGCATTTT. The genes are TRBV7-9 and TRBJ1-5; perhaps TRBD1 as D (6 bases). The CDR3 runs to 14 residues. From germline, CDR1 is SEHNR and CDR2 FQNEAQ (reference sequence). Trimming removed 1 base from V and 9 bases from J, with 13 bases in between.

This chain joins TRBV19 and TRBJ1-5; D not resolved. Germline CDR1 is LNHDA and CDR2 is SQIVND (reference sequence). V lost 4 bases to trimming and J lost 7 bases, with 11 bases between them. There are 13 residues in the CDR3. CDR3 protein: CASSTPHTQPQHF. The CDR3 DNA follows: TGTGCCAGTAGTACCCCCCACACCCAGCCCCAGCATTTT.

In nucleotides, the CDR3 is TGTGCCAGCTCACCAGGGGGCGTTCAGCCCCAGCATTTT. Protein: CASSPGGVQPQHF. The rearrangement links TRBV18 to TRBJ1-5; the D gene is possibly TRBD1 (6 bases). The CDR3 contains 13 residues. The germline gives CDR1 KGHSH, CDR2 LQKENI. Trimming left V 2 bases short and J 6 bases short, with 8 bases between.

This clone was counted a few times. The chain links TRBV7-9 to TRBJ2-7; 9 bases are shared with TRBD1. Unmatched junction bases numbered 7, after V lost 4 bases and J lost 6 bases. Germline V gene lookup returns CDR1 SEHNR and CDR2 FQNEAQ (reference sequence). The CDR3 has 14 residues. The DNA of the CDR3 is TGTGCCAGCAGCTACGCGGGACAGGGATCCGAGCAGTACGTC. It yields the protein CASSYAGQGSEQYV.

The chain uses TRBV5-4 and TRBJ2-5; D is undetermined. The CDR3 length is 14 residues. The V gene's germline CDR1 is SGHNT and CDR2 YYREEE (reference sequence). V was clipped by 4 bases and J by 1 base, with 11 bases between them. The CDR3 here is CASSLELTQETQYF. The DNA of the CDR3 is TGTGCCAGCAGCCTAGAGCTGACCCAAGAGACCCAGTACTTC. The full variable domain, in which reference TRBV5-4 and TRBJ2-5 provide the parts outside the CDR3, is ETGVTQSPTHLIKTRGQQVTLRCSSQSGHNTVSWYQQALGQGPQFIFQYYREEENGRGNFPPRFSGLQFPNYSSELNVNALELDDSALYLCASSLELTQETQYFGPGTRLLVL.

This sequence joins TRBV6-1 and TRBJ1-1; perhaps TRBD1 as D (5 bases). V was pared by 6 bases and J by 5 bases, with 13 bases between. CDR1 MNHNS and CDR2 SASEGT come from the germline V gene. This CDR3 spans 13 amino acids. The CDR3 protein is CASSRGRPTEAFF. CDR3 bases: TGTGCCAGCAGCCGGGGGAGACCAACTGAAGCTTTCTTT.

The chain has TRBV6-5 and TRBJ2-5; D is unresolved. The CDR3 runs 13 residues. Germline values: CDR1 MNHEY, CDR2 SVGAGI. Trimming shortened V by 7 bases and J by 2 bases, and 11 bases separated the two germline ends. Here the CDR3 reads CASNGRRQETQYF. The CDR3 DNA is TGTGCCAGCAATGGTCGTCGGCAAGAGACCCAGTACTTC.

To note about this clone: Mismatch with germline at one junction end may stem from a read error. V gene TRBV2 combines with J gene TRBJ1-2, with D possibly TRBD1 on 6 matching bases. Looked up from germline, CDR1 is SNHLY and CDR2 is FYNNEI. This CDR3 comprises 11 residues. This CDR3 reads CASRVLGTPSF. CDR3 bases: TGTGCCAGCAGGGTCCTCGGGACACCTTCCTTC.

J is TRBJ2-5 and V is TRBV14; D call uncertain. There are 14 residues in the CDR3. Trimming left V 4 bases short and J 2 bases short, with 11 bases between. Germline CDR1 reads SGHDN; CDR2 reads FVKESK. CDR3 residues: CASSRPGEQETQYF. CDR3 DNA sequence: TGTGCCAGCAGCCGTCCTGGAGAACAAGAGACCCAGTACTTC.